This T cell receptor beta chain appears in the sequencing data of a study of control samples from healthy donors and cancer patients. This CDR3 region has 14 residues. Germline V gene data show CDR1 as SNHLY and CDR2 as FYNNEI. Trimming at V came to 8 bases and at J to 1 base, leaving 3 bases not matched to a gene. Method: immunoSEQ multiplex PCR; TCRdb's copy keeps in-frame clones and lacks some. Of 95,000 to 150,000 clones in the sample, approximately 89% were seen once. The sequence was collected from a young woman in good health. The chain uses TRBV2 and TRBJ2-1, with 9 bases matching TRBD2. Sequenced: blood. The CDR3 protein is CASRSGGSYNEQFF. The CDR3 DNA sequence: TGTGCCAGCCGAAGCGGGGGGTCCTACAATGAGCAGTTCTTC.